This TCR beta chain comes out of a study of shared clonotypes between healthy human individuals. General study points: Tissues were not sampled, only blood, and their repertoires likely differ. Generation probabilities were higher for clonotypes shared across all four sorted-subset donors than for unshared ones.

Each subset's genomic DNA was shared equally among a number of immunoSEQ plates. Assay used: immunoSEQ multiplex PCR; TCRdb lists only in-frame clones, some missing. This table holds 2.5 million or so clones, approximately 94% found once. The CD4+ fraction was divided into a CD45RA+ naive subset and a CD45RA-negative memory subset. Germline lookup yields CDR1 MNHNS and CDR2 SASEGT. Germline trimming cut 4 bases from V and 2 bases from J; bases unmatched to any gene: 9. The CDR3 loop spans 16 amino acids. A remark on this clone: The antigen is undetermined.

The sample taken for sequencing was naive CD4+ T cells sorted from blood. The subset denotes: CD45RA+ positively selected. This clonotype was obtained from a man younger than 35 in good health. This sequence joins TRBV6-1 and TRBJ2-3, with 7 bases fitting TRBD1. CDR3 region: CASSVGQSTFTDTQYF. Here the CDR3 DNA reads TGTGCCAGCAGTGTGGGACAGAGCACTTTCACAGATACGCAGTATTTT.